The 14 T cell receptor beta chains presented below share a single source sample, sequenced in a study of PD-1 blockade in classical Hodgkin lymphoma. Profiling relied on immunoSEQ multiplex PCR, and the TCRdb table lists in-frame clones only, not all of them. The sample records more than 11,000 clones, 70% to 85% being singletons. All patients relapsed after autologous stem cell transplantation, and brentuximab vedotin exposure varied. The sample here was peripheral blood mononuclear cells (PBMCs), taken at baseline. The receptors were gathered from a human donor with classical Hodgkin lymphoma.

The gene calls are TRBV15 and TRBJ2-3, with D perhaps matching TRBD1 (5 bases). The CDR3 contains 16 residues. Deletions cut 8 bases from V and 0 bases from J, with 18 bases between. Germline lookup yields CDR1 LNHNV and CDR2 YYDKDF (reference sequence). CDR3 DNA sequence: TGTGCCACCCGCCCCCTTGGGGCCTCTAGCACAGATACGCAGTATTTT. Its translation: CATRPLGASSTDTQYF.

This sequence joins TRBV9 and TRBJ2-1; 14 nucleotides agree with TRBD2. The V gene end was trimmed by 4 bases and the J gene end by 9 bases; junction bases not matched to a gene: 9. The CDR3 is made up of 16 amino acids. CDR1 is SGDLS, CDR2 YYNGEE, per germline. CDR3 bases: TGTGCCAGCAGCAAAGCGACTAGCGGGGGGGCAGGTGAGCAGTTCTTC. It translates to CASSKATSGGAGEQFF.

V gene TRBV4-2 combines with J gene TRBJ1-4; 9 nucleotides align to TRBD1. The germline V gene encodes CDR1 LGHNA and CDR2 YNFKEQ. The CDR3 consists of 15 residues. V gave up 9 bases and J gave up 5 bases; unmatched junction bases: 10. This chain's CDR3 is CASAAPGTGNEKLFF. Here the CDR3 DNA reads TGTGCCAGTGCTGCCCCCGGGACAGGGAATGAAAAACTGTTTTTT.

This rearrangement joins TRBV27 to TRBJ1-5; 9 positions agree with TRBD1. The CDR3 consists of 19 residues. Looked up from germline, CDR1 is MNHEY and CDR2 is SMNVEV (reference sequence). Losses at the gene ends were 6 bases for V and 3 bases for J; bases not matched to a gene: 18. CDR3 protein: CASSTLRDRVGGDNQPQHF. The DNA for the CDR3 is TGTGCCAGCAGCACCCTCCGGGACAGGGTAGGGGGGGACAATCAGCCCCAGCATTTT.

The V and J genes are TRBV28 and TRBJ2-7; D possibly corresponds to TRBD1 (6 bases). V was trimmed by 7 bases and J by 1 base, leaving 14 bases between them. The CDR3 extends over 14 amino acids. Germline-derived CDR1 and CDR2 are MDHEN and SYDVKM. In DNA form, the CDR3 reads TGTGCCAGCATCCGCAGGGGTGGATCCTACGAGCAGTACTTC. As protein: CASIRRGGSYEQYF.

This chain links TRBV5-1 with TRBJ2-2; D remains ambiguous. The CDR3 runs 16 residues. The germline CDR1 and CDR2 sequences are SGHRS and YFSETQ. V was clipped by 0 bases and J by 4 bases, with 13 bases between them. CDR3: CASSLAALVGTGELFF. The DNA for the CDR3 is TGCGCCAGCAGCTTGGCGGCGCTAGTAGGCACCGGGGAGCTGTTTTTT.

The chain combines TRBV7-9 with TRBJ2-5; 9 nucleotides agree with TRBD2. The assigned J gene may be wrong: the sequence end matches TRBJ2-7 better. The germline CDR1 and CDR2 sequences are SEHNR and FQNEAQ (reference sequence). The CDR3 consists of 16 residues. The CDR3 nucleotides read TGTGCCAGCAGCTTAGTGCAGGGACTAGCTGCCTACGAGCAGTACTTC. Translation: CASSLVQGLAAYEQYF.

The chain links TRBV7-2 to TRBJ2-7; 10 nucleotides agree with TRBD2. From germline, CDR1 is SGHTA and CDR2 FQGNSA. The CDR3 consists of 15 residues. The V gene end was trimmed by 7 bases and the J gene end by 6 bases; junction bases not matched to a gene: 12. Written as DNA, the CDR3 is TGTGCCAGCACCCCCGCGAGACTAGCGGGCCGCGAGCAGTACTTC. Translation: CASTPARLAGREQYF.

The gene calls are TRBV11-3 and TRBJ1-1; no reliable D call. This CDR3 comprises 14 residues. The germline gives CDR1 SGHNT, CDR2 YENEEA. V was pared by 5 bases and J by 1 base, with 11 bases between. The CDR3 is CASSATVGNTEAFF. The CDR3 nucleotides read TGTGCCAGCAGCGCCACAGTAGGGAACACTGAAGCTTTCTTT.

The chain has TRBV10-3 and TRBJ1-4; D gene uncertain. The CDR3 loop spans 11 amino acids. CDR1 ENHRY and CDR2 SYGVKD come from the germline V gene. V was clipped by 10 bases and J by 8 bases, with 11 bases between them. CDR3 in amino acids: CATSAAEKLFF. The CDR3 DNA follows: TGTGCCACCTCGGCTGCCGAAAAACTGTTTTTT.

This rearrangement joins TRBV28 to TRBJ1-5; 7 nucleotides align to TRBD1. CDR1 and CDR2 (germline): MDHEN, SYDVKM. J gave up 2 bases and V 6 bases, and 4 bases lay outside the gene matches. The CDR3 contains 14 residues. In nucleotides, the CDR3 is TGTGCCAGCAGCCGAGGGGGCGGCAATCAGCCCCAGCATTTT. Amino acid sequence: CASSRGGGNQPQHF.

This clone was found a few times. The V call is TRBV7-8, the J call TRBJ2-7, with D possibly matching TRBD1 (5 bases). CDR1 is SGHVS and CDR2 is FQNEAQ in the germline V gene. The CDR3 length is 13 residues. Trimming removed 5 bases at V and 0 bases at J, with 8 bases between. The CDR3, as DNA: TGTGCCAGCAGCCCCAGGGCCTCCTACGAGCAGTACTTC. It translates to CASSPRASYEQYF.

The V call is TRBV5-4, the J call TRBJ2-5; the match to TRBD2 covers 9 bases. Germline-derived CDR1 and CDR2 are SGHNT and YYREEE (reference sequence). The ends lost 2 bases at V and 4 bases at J; junction bases unmatched: 6. CDR3 length: 15 residues. The CDR3 spells CASSLDSGGGETQYF. The DNA of the CDR3 is TGTGCCAGCAGCTTAGATAGCGGGGGAGGAGAGACCCAGTACTTC.

This clone was detected a few times. The chain carries TRBV29-1 and TRBJ1-2, with D perhaps TRBD1 (5 bases). This CDR3 has 15 residues. V gave up 3 bases and J gave up 2 bases, with 16 bases separating them. Germline V gene data show CDR1 as SQVTM and CDR2 as ANQGSEA. CDR3 residues: CSVEEGLRLNYGYTF. The DNA for the CDR3 is TGCAGCGTTGAGGAGGGGTTACGTCTCAACTATGGCTACACCTTC.